Shown below are 8 T cell receptor beta chains from a single sample sequenced in a study of blood T cell repertoires in COVID-19. Generated by immunoSEQ multiplex PCR, the TCRdb table keeps only in-frame clones and is missing some. The table has around 300,000 clones, roughly 90% seen once. Sequencing was done on a sample of PBMCs or T cells enriched from blood (not recorded which). The receptor set was obtained from a woman aged 18 to 35 with acute COVID-19.

This clone showed up just once. This chain uses TRBV25-1 with TRBJ2-1, with 7 bases fitting TRBD2. The ends lost 4 bases at V and 0 bases at J; junction bases unmatched: 0. Germline assignment: CDR1 MGHDK and CDR2 SYGVNS. This CDR3 has 14 amino acids. CDR3 residues: CASSVAGSYNEQFF. CDR3 nucleotide sequence: TGTGCCAGCAGTGTAGCGGGCTCCTACAATGAGCAGTTCTTC.

This clone was found a few times. V is TRBV7-3 and J is TRBJ2-3; 9 nucleotides match TRBD2. Per germline, CDR1 SGHTA and CDR2 FQGTGA. The V segment lost 5 bases and the J segment 10 bases; nucleotides outside the gene matches: 16. The CDR3 consists of 16 residues. CDR3 sequence: CASSPGTSSDVWAQYF. The CDR3, as DNA: TGTGCCAGCAGCCCCGGGACTAGCAGTGACGTGTGGGCGCAGTATTTT.

This sequence joins TRBV28 and TRBJ1-5, with D maybe TRBD1 (6 bases). Trimming took off 2 bases at V and 2 bases at J, with 13 bases between the two ends. The length of the CDR3 is 16 residues. Germline V gene sequence: CDR1 MDHEN, CDR2 SYDVKM. CDR3 coding DNA: TGTGCCAGCAGTTTAGACAGGTTCGGGGGCAATCAGCCCCAGCATTTT. Protein: CASSLDRFGGNQPQHF. Using reference TRBV28 and TRBJ1-5 for the parts outside the CDR3, the full variable domain is DVKVTQSSRYLVKRTGEKVFLECVQDMDHENMFWYRQDPGLGLRLIYFSYDVKMKEKGDIPEGYSVSREKKERFSLILESASTNQTSMYLCASSLDRFGGNQPQHFGDGTRLSIL.

The CDR3 loop reads CASSSSAPGTTQYF. As DNA, the CDR3 is TGTGCCAGCAGTAGTAGCGCTCCCGGTACGACCCAGTACTTC. This chain connects TRBV4-2 to TRBJ2-5; TRBD2 is a possible D gene (5 bases). V dropped 6 bases and J dropped 7 bases, with 18 bases sitting between them. This CDR3 region has 14 residues. The germline CDR1 and CDR2 sequences are LGHNA and YNFKEQ.

The chain is built from TRBV29-1 and TRBJ2-7, with a weak D call TRBD2 (6 bases). Germline assignment: CDR1 SQVTM and CDR2 ANQGSEA. The germline V and J ends were trimmed by 4 bases and 7 bases, with 14 bases remaining between them. This CDR3 spans 12 amino acids. The CDR3 is CSVVGEASEQYF. For the CDR3, the DNA is TGCAGCGTTGTTGGGGAGGCCTCTGAGCAGTACTTC.

This clone was recorded only once. The rearrangement links TRBV3-1 (or the pseudogene TRBV3-2) to TRBJ1-1; D might be TRBD1 (6 bases). CDR3 size: 14 residues. With 4 bases removed from V and 1 base from J, the gap between germline ends came to 10 bases. Germline V gives CDR1 LGHDT, CDR2 YNNKEL (reference sequence). The chain's CDR3 is CASSRGGSNTEAFF. The CDR3 DNA follows: TGTGCCAGCAGCCGGGGGGGCTCGAACACTGAAGCTTTCTTT.

The chain couples TRBV9 to TRBJ2-7; 10 nucleotides line up with TRBD2. Per germline, CDR1 SGDLS and CDR2 YYNGEE. CDR3 size: 14 residues. V lost 2 bases, J lost 6 bases, and 5 bases stayed unmatched. CDR3 DNA sequence: TGTGCCAGCAGCGTTCTAGCGGGAGCCCGCGAGCAGTACTTC. As protein: CASSVLAGAREQYF.

The genes are TRBV7-9 and TRBJ1-5; D remains ambiguous. This CDR3 spans 13 amino acids. Germline CDR1 reads SEHNR; CDR2 reads FQNEAQ (reference sequence). The V gene lost 5 bases and the J gene lost 3 bases, with 8 bases spanning the gap. CDR3 residues: CASSAGANQPQHF. CDR3 sequence (DNA): TGTGCCAGCAGCGCAGGTGCCAATCAGCCCCAGCATTTT.